The 13 T cell receptor beta chains listed next were all sequenced from one sample in a study of cytomegalovirus exposure and HLA in healthy donors. PCR involved 60 Vbeta and 13 Jbeta primers. Assay used: immunoSEQ multiplex PCR; TCRdb lists only in-frame clones, some missing. This sample has some 150,000 clones; 70% to 85% occur once, and the top ten carry roughly 2%. Sequencing used PBMCs. All receptors come from a man aged 30 to 39 in good health and CMV-seronegative.

This chain connects TRBV7-2 to TRBJ2-3; 14 nucleotides align to TRBD2. Losses at the gene ends were 5 bases for V and 0 bases for J; bases not matched to a gene: 10. CDR1 is SGHTA and CDR2 is FQGNSA in the germline V gene. The CDR3 sequence is 19 residues long. CDR3 nucleotides: TGTGCCAGCAGCCCCAAGGGACTAGCGGGGGCGTGGAGCACAGATACGCAGTATTTT. Translation gives CASSPKGLAGAWSTDTQYF. The variable domain in full, completed from reference TRBV7-2 and TRBJ2-3, reads GAGVSQSPSNKVTEKGKDVELRCDPISGHTALYWYRQSLGQGLEFLIYFQGNSAPDKSGLPSDRFSAERTGGSVSTLTIQRTQQEDSAVYLCASSPKGLAGAWSTDTQYFGPGTRLTVL.

The chain combines TRBV5-1 with TRBJ2-2, with 13 bases aligning to TRBD2. Per germline, CDR1 SGHRS and CDR2 YFSETQ. This CDR3 has 17 residues. Trimming took 4 bases from V and 2 from J; bases not matched to a gene: 5. CDR3 sequence: CASSQLAGGKNTGELFF. In nucleotides, the CDR3 is TGCGCCAGCAGCCAACTAGCGGGGGGGAAAAACACCGGGGAGCTGTTTTTT.

This clone was seen a few times. This chain uses TRBV27 with TRBJ2-7; weak D call: TRBD1 (6 bases). Germline V gene lookup returns CDR1 MNHEY and CDR2 SMNVEV (reference sequence). CDR3 size: 14 residues. The germline V and J ends were trimmed by 4 bases and 2 bases, with 12 bases remaining between them. CDR3 nucleotides: TGTGCCAGCAGTTCAGGGGTTTCGACCTACGAGCAGTACTTC. Protein sequence: CASSSGVSTYEQYF.

V is TRBV23-1 and J is TRBJ2-1; D not certain. TRBV23-1 is noted as an ORF with a role that remains uncertain. The CDR3 runs to 16 residues. Deletions cut 0 bases from V and 4 bases from J, with 13 bases between. For the CDR3, the DNA is TGCGCCAGCAGTCAATCAGGCTTCCGACATTACAATGAGCAGTTCTTC. It translates to CASSQSGFRHYNEQFF.

V is TRBV19 and J is TRBJ1-1, with D perhaps matching TRBD1 (5 bases). Per the germline V gene, CDR1 is LNHDA and CDR2 is SQIVND (reference sequence). Between the trimmed V and J ends, which lost 1 base and 5 bases, there was a span of 14 bases. This CDR3 is 15 amino acids long. CDR3 region: CASSIGQGGGTEAFF. The CDR3 DNA sequence: TGTGCCAGTAGTATAGGGCAGGGAGGAGGAACTGAAGCTTTCTTT.

Comment on this clone: The junction departs from the called germline gene at one end, perhaps through a read error. The chain is built from TRBV6-6 and TRBJ1-2; 8 nucleotides match TRBD1. The CDR3 extends over 15 amino acids. Germline V gene sequence: CDR1 MNHNY, CDR2 SVGAGI (reference sequence). CDR3 nucleotide sequence: TGTGCCAGCAGTTCTTTACAGGGGGTTGGCTATGGCTACCCCTTC. This codes for CASSSLQGVGYGYPF.

V gene TRBV5-6 combines with J gene TRBJ1-6; D possibly corresponds to TRBD1 (5 bases). With 2 bases removed from V and 0 bases from J, the gap between germline ends came to 9 bases. The CDR3 has 16 residues. In germline, CDR1 is SGHDT, CDR2 YYEEEE. CDR3 DNA sequence: TGTGCCAGCAGCTTAAAGGGGCACTCCTATAATTCACCCCTCCACTTT. Encoded protein: CASSLKGHSYNSPLHF.

The chain recombines TRBV7-2 with TRBJ1-3, with TRBD1 matching over 8 bases. Germline values: CDR1 SGHTA, CDR2 FQGNSA. The V segment lost 1 base and the J segment 6 bases; nucleotides outside the gene matches: 5. This CDR3 has 15 residues. CDR3 coding DNA: TGTGCCAGCAGCTTAGGGACAGGGAGAGTAAACACCATATATTTT. Translated, it gives CASSLGTGRVNTIYF. Full variable domain (outside the CDR3, taken from reference TRBV7-2 and TRBJ1-3): GAGVSQSPSNKVTEKGKDVELRCDPISGHTALYWYRQSLGQGLEFLIYFQGNSAPDKSGLPSDRFSAERTGGSVSTLTIQRTQQEDSAVYLCASSLGTGRVNTIYFGEGSWLTVV.

The CDR3, as DNA: TGTGCCAGTAAAGCGGGGGGGCTTGGGGAGACCCAGTACTTC. This translates into CASKAGGLGETQYF. This chain links TRBV19 with TRBJ2-5; 10 bases agree with TRBD2. Germline CDR1 and CDR2: LNHDA and SQIVND (reference sequence). The J segment lost 5 bases and the V segment lost 7 bases, leaving 7 bases of the junction unmatched. The CDR3 spans 14 residues.

The chain is built from TRBV19 and TRBJ2-1; D possibly corresponds to TRBD1 (6 bases). The V end lost 3 bases, the J end lost 0 bases, and 9 bases lay between the germline ends. Germline V gene data show CDR1 as LNHDA and CDR2 as SQIVND (reference sequence). The length of the CDR3 is 15 residues. CDR3 in DNA: TGTGCCAGTAGTATTGAAGGGGGCTCCTACAATGAGCAGTTCTTC. This sequence encodes CASSIEGGSYNEQFF.

The chain recombines TRBV9 with TRBJ2-3, with D perhaps matching TRBD1 (6 bases). The germline V gene has CDR1 SGDLS and CDR2 YYNGEE. V was clipped by 1 base and J by 1 base, with 10 bases between them. CDR3 size: 15 residues. Here the CDR3 DNA reads TGTGCCAGCAGCGTATCACAGGGCGGCACAGATACGCAGTATTTT. It codes for CASSVSQGGTDTQYF.

V is TRBV6-5 and J is TRBJ2-5, with 8 bases identical to TRBD2. After removal of 2 bases from V and 1 base from J, the junction contained 3 bases not matched to a gene. Germline V gives CDR1 MNHEY, CDR2 SVGAGI. CDR3 size: 15 residues. As DNA, the CDR3 is TGTGCCAGCAGTTACCTAGCGGGTAGCCAAGAGACCCAGTACTTC. Its translation: CASSYLAGSQETQYF.

The chain uses TRBV29-1 and TRBJ1-2; D uncertain. Germline lookup yields CDR1 SQVTM and CDR2 ANQGSEA. V lost 2 bases and J 9 bases, leaving 10 bases between the germline ends. The CDR3 covers 11 residues. CDR3 loop: CSVETAGSYTF. CDR3 DNA sequence: TGCAGCGTTGAAACAGCGGGTAGCTACACCTTC.